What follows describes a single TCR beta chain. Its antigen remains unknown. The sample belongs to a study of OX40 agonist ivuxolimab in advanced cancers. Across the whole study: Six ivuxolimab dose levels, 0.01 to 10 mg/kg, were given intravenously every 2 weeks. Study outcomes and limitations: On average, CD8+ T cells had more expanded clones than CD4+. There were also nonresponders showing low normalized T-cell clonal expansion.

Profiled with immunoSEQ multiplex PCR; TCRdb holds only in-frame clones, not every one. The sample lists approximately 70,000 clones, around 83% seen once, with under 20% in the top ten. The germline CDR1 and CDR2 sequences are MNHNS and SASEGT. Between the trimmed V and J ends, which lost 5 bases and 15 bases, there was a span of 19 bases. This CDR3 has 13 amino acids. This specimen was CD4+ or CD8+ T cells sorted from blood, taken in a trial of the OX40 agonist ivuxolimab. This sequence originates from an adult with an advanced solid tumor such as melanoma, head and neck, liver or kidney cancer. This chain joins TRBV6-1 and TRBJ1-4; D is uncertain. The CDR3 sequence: CASSTNGVANMFF. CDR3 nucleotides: TGTGCCAGCAGTACTAATGGGGTGGCCAACATGTTTTTT.